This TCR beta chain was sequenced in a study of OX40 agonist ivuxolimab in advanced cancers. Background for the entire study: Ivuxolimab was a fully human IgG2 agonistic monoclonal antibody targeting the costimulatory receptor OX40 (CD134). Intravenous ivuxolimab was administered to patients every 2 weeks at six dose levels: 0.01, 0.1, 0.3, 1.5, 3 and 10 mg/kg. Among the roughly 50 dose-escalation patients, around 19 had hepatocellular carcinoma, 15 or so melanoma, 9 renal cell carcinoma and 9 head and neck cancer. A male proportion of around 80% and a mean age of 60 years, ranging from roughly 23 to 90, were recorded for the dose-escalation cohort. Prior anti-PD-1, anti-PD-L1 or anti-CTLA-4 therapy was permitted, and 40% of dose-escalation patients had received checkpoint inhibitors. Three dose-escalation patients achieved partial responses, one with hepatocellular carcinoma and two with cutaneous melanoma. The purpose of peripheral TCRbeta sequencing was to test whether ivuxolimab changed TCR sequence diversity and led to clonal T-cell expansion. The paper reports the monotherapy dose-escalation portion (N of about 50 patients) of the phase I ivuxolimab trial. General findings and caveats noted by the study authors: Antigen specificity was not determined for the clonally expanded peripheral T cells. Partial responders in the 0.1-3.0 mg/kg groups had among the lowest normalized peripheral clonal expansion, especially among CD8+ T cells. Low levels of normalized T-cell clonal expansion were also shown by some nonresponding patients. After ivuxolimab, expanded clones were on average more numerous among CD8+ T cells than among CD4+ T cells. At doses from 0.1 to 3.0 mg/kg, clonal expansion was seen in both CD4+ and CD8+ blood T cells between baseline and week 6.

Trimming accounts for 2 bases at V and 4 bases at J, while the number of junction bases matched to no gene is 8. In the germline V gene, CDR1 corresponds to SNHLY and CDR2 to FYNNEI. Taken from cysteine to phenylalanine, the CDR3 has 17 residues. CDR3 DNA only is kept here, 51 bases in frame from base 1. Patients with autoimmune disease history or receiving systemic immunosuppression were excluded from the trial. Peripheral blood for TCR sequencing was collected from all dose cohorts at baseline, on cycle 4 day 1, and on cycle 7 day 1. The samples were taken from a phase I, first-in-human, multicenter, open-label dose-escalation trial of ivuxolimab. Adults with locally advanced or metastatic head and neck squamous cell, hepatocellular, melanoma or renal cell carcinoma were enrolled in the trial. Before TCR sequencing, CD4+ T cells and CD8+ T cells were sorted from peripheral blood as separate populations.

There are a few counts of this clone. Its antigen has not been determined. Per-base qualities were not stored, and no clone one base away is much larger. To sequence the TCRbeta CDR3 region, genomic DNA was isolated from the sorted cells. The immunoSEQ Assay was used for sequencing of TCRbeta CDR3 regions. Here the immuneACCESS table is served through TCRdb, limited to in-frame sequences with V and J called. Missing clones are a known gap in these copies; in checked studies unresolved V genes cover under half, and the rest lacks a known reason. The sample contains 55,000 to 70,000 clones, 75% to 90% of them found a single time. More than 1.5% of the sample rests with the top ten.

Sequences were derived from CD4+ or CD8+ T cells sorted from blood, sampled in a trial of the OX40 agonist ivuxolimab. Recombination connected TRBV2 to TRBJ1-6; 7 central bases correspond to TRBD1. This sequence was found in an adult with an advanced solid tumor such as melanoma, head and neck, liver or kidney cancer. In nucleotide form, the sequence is TGTGCCAGCAGTGAAAGGGGGCAAGAGACTTATAATTCACCCCTCCACTTT. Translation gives CASSERGQETYNSPLHF.